This T cell receptor (beta chain) was sequenced for a study of blood T cells in healthy people across ages. Study-level points and caveats: Significant beta diversity loss was already apparent by age approximately 38, declining roughly linearly. With donor CMV status unknown, expanded clonotype changes were possibly confounded. Comparison with aged donors showed that long-lived donors had more naive CD4+ cells and higher diversity.

This clonotype was seen at least ten times. No antigen is known for it. Unmatched junction bases numbered 8, after V lost 6 bases and J lost 3 bases. This CDR3 contains 14 residues. Germline V gene lookup returns CDR1 SEHNR and CDR2 FQNEAQ (reference sequence). A second PCR, run for roughly 7 to 12 cycles, used a sample-barcoded 5' primer plus a J-beta primer mix. Unique molecular identifiers of 12 random nucleotides labeled each cDNA. From the 5' RACE reads, TCRdb called clonotypes with MiXCR, one entry per CDR3 protein. This sample has 700,000 to 850,000 distinct CDR3 sequences, with roughly 35% found just once.

This receptor was taken from a young man in good health. Material for sequencing was blood. The V gene is TRBV7-9, the J gene TRBJ2-7; 7 positions match TRBD1. CDR3 amino acids: CASSSPGQLYEQYF. The DNA of the CDR3 is TGTGCCAGCAGTTCTCCGGGACAGCTCTACGAGCAGTACTTC. The variable domain in full, completed from reference TRBV7-9 and TRBJ2-7, reads DTGVSQNPRHKITKRGQNVTFRCDPISEHNRLYWYRQTLGQGPEFLTYFQNEAQLEKSRLLSDRFSAERPKGSFSTLEIQRTEQGDSAMYLCASSSPGQLYEQYFGPGTRLTVT.